These 10 T cell receptor beta chains were all obtained from the same sample, sequenced in a study of shared clonotypes between healthy human individuals. Profiled with immunoSEQ multiplex PCR; TCRdb holds only in-frame clones, not every one. The sample records roughly 1,000,000 clones, 78% being singletons. The specimen was memory CD4+ T cells from PBMCs. Regarding subset: CD45RA-negative fraction. The receptors come from a man younger than 35 in good health. Some clones in this sample may be carry-over from other donors' samples.

The sample holds a few counts of this clone. V and J are TRBV5-1 and TRBJ2-1; D is perhaps TRBD1 (6 bases). The CDR3 consists of 14 residues. V dropped 3 bases and J dropped 6 bases, with 13 bases sitting between them. Germline V gene lookup returns CDR1 SGHRS and CDR2 YFSETQ. For the CDR3, the DNA is TGCGCCAGCAGCTGGGGGCCCGGGGCCAATGAGCAGTTCTTC. Translated: CASSWGPGANEQFF.

The rearrangement joins TRBV11-2 to TRBJ2-1; 7 bases line up with TRBD2. J lost 4 bases, V lost 4 bases, and 4 bases had no gene match. Germline V gene sequence: CDR1 SGHAT, CDR2 FQNNGV. This CDR3 spans 14 amino acids. The CDR3 protein is CASSSTSWYNEQFF. The CDR3 DNA reads TGTGCCAGCAGCTCGACTAGCTGGTACAATGAGCAGTTCTTC.

This clone has a single count. This chain links TRBV28 with TRBJ1-1, with TRBD1 as a possible D gene (6 bases). Germline CDR1 MDHEN, CDR2 SYDVKM. The CDR3 has 13 residues. Trimming pared 6 bases from V and 2 bases from J, leaving 10 bases between. Written as DNA, the CDR3 is TGTGCCAGCAGGGAAGGGGGAAACACTGAAGCTTTCTTT. This sequence encodes CASREGGNTEAFF.

This chain connects TRBV7-2 to TRBJ1-1; TRBD1 aligns across 7 bases. The length of the CDR3 is 13 residues. From germline, CDR1 is SGHTA and CDR2 FQGNSA. J lost 4 bases, V lost 5 bases, and 4 bases had no gene match. The CDR3 DNA reads as TGTGCCAGCAGCCCCCAGGGGGTCACTGAAGCTTTCTTT. Translating it yields CASSPQGVTEAFF. Based on the CDR3 plus reference TRBV7-2 and TRBJ1-1, the full variable domain is GAGVSQSPSNKVTEKGKDVELRCDPISGHTALYWYRQSLGQGLEFLIYFQGNSAPDKSGLPSDRFSAERTGGSVSTLTIQRTQQEDSAVYLCASSPQGVTEAFFGQGTRLTVV.

The rearrangement joins TRBV2 to TRBJ2-2; D possibly corresponds to TRBD1 (5 bases). V lost 3 bases and J lost 3, with 11 bases in between. This CDR3 contains 15 residues. The germline gives CDR1 SNHLY, CDR2 FYNNEI. The CDR3 protein is CASSEVRVHTGELFF. The CDR3 region has the DNA TGTGCCAGCAGTGAGGTCAGGGTTCACACCGGGGAGCTGTTTTTT.

This chain uses TRBV7-8 with TRBJ2-7; 9 nucleotides match TRBD2. Per germline, CDR1 SGHVS and CDR2 FQNEAQ. Trimming took 2 bases from V and 4 from J; bases not matched to a gene: 6. The CDR3 consists of 15 residues. For the CDR3, the DNA is TGTGCCAGCAGCTTACGCGGGAGGGCTACATACGAGCAGTACTTC. Residues: CASSLRGRATYEQYF.

This chain joins TRBV7-2 and TRBJ2-5, with D uncertain. Per the germline V gene, CDR1 is SGHTA and CDR2 is FQGNSA. The CDR3 consists of 14 residues. Trimming removed 3 bases at V and 0 bases at J, with 8 bases between. The CDR3 here is CASSFGRYQETQYF. The CDR3 DNA sequence: TGTGCCAGCAGCTTCGGACGGTACCAAGAGACCCAGTACTTC. The whole variable domain, filled in from reference TRBV7-2 and TRBJ2-5, reads GAGVSQSPSNKVTEKGKDVELRCDPISGHTALYWYRQSLGQGLEFLIYFQGNSAPDKSGLPSDRFSAERTGGSVSTLTIQRTQQEDSAVYLCASSFGRYQETQYFGPGTRLLVL.

This clone was seen a handful of times. This rearrangement joins TRBV7-9 to TRBJ2-2; 9 bases are shared with TRBD1. Germline CDR1 SEHNR, CDR2 FQNEAQ (reference sequence). This CDR3 comprises 16 residues. V lost 6 bases and J lost 2; bases outside the gene matches: 7. CDR3 amino acids: CASRPGQGRNTGELFF. Here the CDR3 DNA reads TGTGCCAGCAGACCGGGACAGGGTAGAAACACCGGGGAGCTGTTTTTT.

The rearrangement joins TRBV4-3 to TRBJ1-1; 7 nucleotides align to TRBD1. Germline CDR1 is LGHNA and CDR2 is YSLEER. This CDR3 spans 15 amino acids. Germline trimming cut 3 bases from V and 0 bases from J; bases unmatched to any gene: 4. The CDR3 reads CASSQGQGVNTEAFF. CDR3 bases: TGCGCCAGCAGCCAGGGGCAGGGGGTGAACACTGAAGCTTTCTTT.

V and J are TRBV9 and TRBJ2-3; TRBD2 is a possible D gene (6 bases). The V and J ends lost 3 bases and 2 bases respectively, with 16 bases between them. CDR3 size: 16 residues. Germline V gene lookup returns CDR1 SGDLS and CDR2 YYNGEE. The DNA of the CDR3 is TGTGCCAGCAGCGACAGGTCGGGAGATCCCACAGATACGCAGTATTTT. Translated: CASSDRSGDPTDTQYF.